The 31 T cell receptor beta chains presented below share a single source sample, sequenced in a study of OX40 agonist ivuxolimab in advanced cancers. The assay was immunoSEQ multiplex PCR, and TCRdb's table has in-frame clones only and misses some. The sample yields approximately 100,000 clones, around nine tenths seen once. The material sequenced was CD4+ or CD8+ T cells sorted from blood, taken in a trial of the OX40 agonist ivuxolimab. The source is an adult with an advanced solid tumor such as melanoma, head and neck, liver or kidney cancer.

The V call is TRBV11-2, the J call TRBJ2-6; D remains ambiguous. Trimming removed 4 bases from V and 0 bases from J, with 7 bases in between. This CDR3 has 15 residues. Germline values: CDR1 SGHAT, CDR2 FQNNGV. This chain's CDR3 is CASSSRISGANVLTF. The CDR3 DNA is TGTGCCAGCAGCTCCCGAATCTCTGGGGCCAACGTCCTGACTTTC.

This clone came up a few times. The rearrangement uses TRBV4-2 and TRBJ2-7; TRBD2 is a possible D gene (5 bases). Looked up from germline, CDR1 is LGHNA and CDR2 is YNFKEQ. The CDR3 consists of 15 residues. V lost 1 base and J lost 0, with 10 bases in between. The CDR3 loop reads CASSQVSGLSYEQYF. The CDR3 DNA sequence: TGTGCCAGCAGCCAAGTCTCCGGACTCTCCTACGAGCAGTACTTC.

The chain recombines TRBV15 with TRBJ2-3; the match to TRBD2 covers 8 bases. J lost 1 base, V lost 5 bases, and 5 bases had no gene match. CDR1 and CDR2 from the germline V gene are LNHNV and YYDKDF (reference sequence). This CDR3 is 15 amino acids long. The CDR3: CATSGAGVRTDTQYF. The DNA of the CDR3 is TGTGCCACCAGCGGAGCGGGGGTACGCACAGATACGCAGTATTTT.

The rearrangement joins TRBV29-1 to TRBJ1-4; D ambiguous. CDR3 size: 13 residues. CDR1 and CDR2 (germline): SQVTM, ANQGSEA. Trimming stripped 6 bases from V and 8 bases from J, with 16 bases between. The CDR3, as DNA: TGCAGCGTCGCCACCCGTGGACTCGAAAAACTGTTTTTT. It specifies CSVATRGLEKLFF.

The CDR3 protein is CASSYSLQGRTEAFF. The CDR3 DNA reads as TGTGCCAGCAGTTACAGCCTACAGGGGCGCACTGAAGCTTTCTTT. The chain is built from TRBV6-5 and TRBJ1-1; TRBD1 matches 7 bases. CDR1 and CDR2 from the germline V gene are MNHEY and SVGAGI. The CDR3 spans 15 residues. Trimming took 2 bases from V and 4 from J; bases not matched to a gene: 7.

This chain joins TRBV5-4 and TRBJ1-4; no clear D. From germline, CDR1 is SGHNT and CDR2 YYREEE (reference sequence). Trimming removed 0 bases from V and 3 bases from J, with 6 bases in between. The CDR3 contains 14 residues. CDR3 sequence reads: CASSLGKANEKLFF. The CDR3 bases are TGTGCCAGCAGCTTGGGGAAGGCTAATGAAAAACTGTTTTTT.

The chain links TRBV7-8 to TRBJ1-4, with a tentative D call TRBD1 (5 bases). Germline V lookup: CDR1 SGHVS, CDR2 FQNEAQ. Trimming left V 1 base short and J 3 bases short, with 12 bases between. The CDR3 spans 16 residues. This CDR3 reads CASSLGGVGPNEKLFF. For the CDR3, the DNA is TGTGCCAGCAGCTTAGGGGGAGTGGGGCCTAATGAAAAACTGTTTTTT. Combining the CDR3 with reference TRBV7-8 and TRBJ1-4 gives the whole variable domain GAGVSQSPRYKVAKRGQDVALRCDPISGHVSLFWYQQALGQGPEFLTYFQNEAQLDKSGLPSDRFFAERPEGSVSTLKIQRTQQEDSAVYLCASSLGGVGPNEKLFFGSGTQLSVL.

The chain carries TRBV6-5 and TRBJ2-2, with D perhaps assigned TRBD1 or TRBD2 (6 bases each). CDR1 is MNHEY and CDR2 is SVGAGI in the germline V gene. CDR3 length equals 16 residues. The V gene lost 3 bases and the J gene lost 3 bases, with 14 bases spanning the gap. The CDR3 is CASSYRVGGDTGELFF. CDR3 DNA sequence: TGTGCCAGCAGTTATAGAGTGGGGGGCGACACCGGGGAGCTGTTTTTT.

The chain couples TRBV9 to TRBJ2-5; D is perhaps TRBD2 (6 bases). CDR1 SGDLS and CDR2 YYNGEE come from the germline V gene. Trimming left V 3 bases short and J 4 bases short, with 19 bases between. CDR3 length: 16 amino acids. The CDR3 DNA is TGTGCCAGCAGCGAAGGAGGGTTAGTTTTTTCAGAGACCCAGTACTTC. It encodes CASSEGGLVFSETQYF.

V and J are TRBV18 and TRBJ1-2; a possible D gene is TRBD1 (6 bases). The germline V and J ends were trimmed by 2 bases and 1 base, with 8 bases remaining between them. The CDR3 has 14 residues. Germline loops: CDR1 KGHSH, CDR2 LQKENI. The CDR3 DNA reads TGTGCCAGCTCACCAAGGGGGTTTAACTATGGCTACACCTTC. This translates into CASSPRGFNYGYTF.

The chain recombines TRBV27 with TRBJ2-3; 12 nucleotides agree with TRBD2. Germline lookup yields CDR1 MNHEY and CDR2 SMNVEV (reference sequence). This CDR3 is 16 amino acids long. J lost 6 bases, V lost 8 bases, and 12 bases had no gene match. This CDR3 is CASSTFLAGGFDTQYF. CDR3 nucleotides: TGTGCCAGCTCAACCTTTCTAGCGGGGGGGTTTGATACGCAGTATTTT.

The CDR3 spells CASSVGSTNEKLFF. CDR3 DNA: TGTGCCAGCAGCGTCGGATCAACTAATGAAAAACTGTTTTTT. The chain couples TRBV9 to TRBJ1-4; D remains unclear. Germline-derived CDR1 and CDR2 are SGDLS and YYNGEE. The CDR3 has 14 amino acids. Between the trimmed V and J ends, which lost 2 bases and 0 bases, there was a span of 5 bases. Supplemented by reference TRBV9 and TRBJ1-4, the full variable domain reads DSGVTQTPKHLITATGQRVTLRCSPRSGDLSVYWYQQSLDQGLQFLIQYYNGEERAKGNILERFSAQQFPDLHSELNLSSLELGDSALYFCASSVGSTNEKLFFGSGTQLSVL.

The chain couples TRBV2 to TRBJ2-5; TRBD2 aligns across 11 bases. Germline assignment: CDR1 SNHLY and CDR2 FYNNEI. The V gene end was trimmed by 8 bases and the J gene end by 0 bases; junction bases not matched to a gene: 8. This CDR3 has 16 residues. CDR3 sequence (DNA): TGTGCCAGCCTCGCTCGGACTAGCGGGTACCAAGAGACCCAGTACTTC. As protein: CASLARTSGYQETQYF.

This clone was picked up a small number of times. The rearrangement links TRBV2 to TRBJ2-6; 7 positions match TRBD1. The CDR3 has 15 residues. Germline CDR1 reads SNHLY; CDR2 reads FYNNEI. J gave up 0 bases and V 6 bases, and 2 bases lay outside the gene matches. In DNA, the CDR3 is TGTGCCAGCAGACAGGGGTACTCTGGGGCCAACGTCCTGACTTTC. Its translation: CASRQGYSGANVLTF.

The CDR3 region is CSVETIWTEAFF. The CDR3 DNA reads TGCAGCGTTGAAACGATTTGGACTGAAGCTTTCTTT. V usage is TRBV29-1 and J usage is TRBJ1-1, with D unresolved. This CDR3 is 12 amino acids long. With 2 bases removed from V and 5 bases from J, the gap between germline ends came to 9 bases. CDR1 and CDR2 (germline): SQVTM, ANQGSEA.

The chain couples TRBV2 to TRBJ2-1; 7 positions agree with TRBD1. The ends lost 3 bases at V and 3 bases at J; junction bases unmatched: 2. The CDR3 loop spans 14 amino acids. Germline V gives CDR1 SNHLY, CDR2 FYNNEI. CDR3 protein: CASSEAGGYNEQFF. The CDR3 coding sequence is TGTGCCAGCAGTGAGGCAGGGGGCTACAATGAGCAGTTCTTC.

CDR3 nucleotides: TGTGCCAGCAGGCGGGGCCAGGGGGCTGGTGAAAAACTGTTTTTT. This translates into CASRRGQGAGEKLFF. The gene calls are TRBV6-5 and TRBJ1-4, with 8 bases that match TRBD1. J was trimmed by 7 bases and V by 6 bases; bases with no gene match: 10. The CDR3 length is 15 residues. Germline V gene sequence: CDR1 MNHEY, CDR2 SVGAGI.

The chain links TRBV2 to TRBJ2-5, with 11 positions matching TRBD2. The trim removed 11 bases at V and 1 base at J, leaving 6 bases unmatched. CDR1 is SNHLY and CDR2 is FYNNEI in the germline V gene. The CDR3 is 14 residues long. Here the CDR3 DNA reads TGTGCCGTCAAGACTAGCGGGGCCCAAGAGACCCAGTACTTC. This codes for CAVKTSGAQETQYF.

V is TRBV7-2 and J is TRBJ1-4; 9 nucleotides line up with TRBD1. The CDR3 totals 13 residues. After removal of 3 bases from V and 12 bases from J, the junction contained 5 bases not matched to a gene. Germline CDR1 is SGHTA and CDR2 is FQGNSA. The DNA of the CDR3 is TGTGCCAGCAGCTTCGGCCGGGACAGGGAACTGTTTTTT. Amino acid sequence: CASSFGRDRELFF. Full variable domain (missing parts from reference TRBV7-2 and TRBJ1-4): GAGVSQSPSNKVTEKGKDVELRCDPISGHTALYWYRQSLGQGLEFLIYFQGNSAPDKSGLPSDRFSAERTGGSVSTLTIQRTQQEDSAVYLCASSFGRDRELFFGSGTQLSVL.

This clone was observed a handful of times. The V gene is TRBV29-1, the J gene TRBJ1-2; no firm D call. There are 13 residues in the CDR3. The germline V gene encodes CDR1 SQVTM and CDR2 ANQGSEA. V was shortened by 2 bases and J by 4 bases, with 11 bases between the two germline ends. This CDR3 reads CSVEPRGFYGYTF. CDR3 bases: TGCAGCGTTGAACCACGGGGATTCTATGGCTACACCTTC.

This chain uses TRBV28 with TRBJ2-3, with D tentatively TRBD2 (6 bases). The CDR3 covers 14 residues. Germline assignment: CDR1 MDHEN and CDR2 SYDVKM. V dropped 8 bases and J dropped 4 bases, with 16 bases sitting between them. The CDR3 region has the DNA TGTGCCAGCGGCCTACGGGGGAGGTCAGATACGCAGTATTTT. Protein sequence: CASGLRGRSDTQYF.

This clone occurred once. The rearrangement joins TRBV5-5 to TRBJ2-1; a weak D match, TRBD2 (6 bases). Trimming shortened V by 0 bases and J by 4 bases, and 11 bases separated the two germline ends. CDR1 is SGHKS and CDR2 is YYEKEE in the germline V gene (reference sequence). The CDR3 spans 15 residues. CDR3 bases: TGTGCCAGCAGCTTGGCCGTGGCGGGGTACAATGAGCAGTTCTTC. Translating gives CASSLAVAGYNEQFF.

The V and J genes are TRBV7-8 and TRBJ2-1; the D is unclear. Germline CDR1 is SGHVS and CDR2 is FQNEAQ. The CDR3 runs to 14 residues. Deletions cut 0 bases from V and 3 bases from J, with 6 bases between. The CDR3 is CASSLAISYNEQFF. The CDR3 DNA reads TGTGCCAGCAGCTTAGCTATCAGCTACAATGAGCAGTTCTTC. Full variable domain (remainder filled in from reference TRBV7-8 and TRBJ2-1): GAGVSQSPRYKVAKRGQDVALRCDPISGHVSLFWYQQALGQGPEFLTYFQNEAQLDKSGLPSDRFFAERPEGSVSTLKIQRTQQEDSAVYLCASSLAISYNEQFFGPGTRLTVL.

The gene calls are TRBV5-6 and TRBJ1-5; TRBD1 might be the D (6 bases). V was pared by 4 bases and J by 6 bases, with 14 bases between. Per germline, CDR1 SGHDT and CDR2 YYEEEE. This CDR3 has 14 amino acids. CDR3 nucleotide sequence: TGTGCCAGCAGCACACTACAGGGCACTCAGCCCCAGCATTTT. Translating gives CASSTLQGTQPQHF. Full variable domain (rest looked up from reference TRBV5-6 and TRBJ1-5): DAGVTQSPTHLIKTRGQQVTLRCSPKSGHDTVSWYQQALGQGPQFIFQYYEEEERQRGNFPDRFSGHQFPNYSSELNVNALLLGDSALYLCASSTLQGTQPQHFGDGTRLSIL.

The rearrangement joins TRBV7-9 to TRBJ1-5, with D unresolved. The V end lost 5 bases, the J end lost 4 bases, and 15 bases lay between the germline ends. Per germline, CDR1 SEHNR and CDR2 FQNEAQ (reference sequence). The CDR3 runs 15 residues. DNA of the CDR3: TGTGCCAGCAGCCTAGACCGGGCTACGAATCAGCCCCAGCATTTT. Translation: CASSLDRATNQPQHF. Combining the CDR3 with reference TRBV7-9 and TRBJ1-5 gives the whole variable domain DTGVSQNPRHKITKRGQNVTFRCDPISEHNRLYWYRQTLGQGPEFLTYFQNEAQLEKSRLLSDRFSAERPKGSFSTLEIQRTEQGDSAMYLCASSLDRATNQPQHFGDGTRLSIL.

The CDR3 loop is CASSEQWGTSTDTQYF. In DNA, the CDR3 is TGTGCCAGCAGTGAACAATGGGGTACTAGCACAGATACGCAGTATTTT. The chain couples TRBV6-4 to TRBJ2-3; no clear D. Germline V gene lookup returns CDR1 MRHNA and CDR2 SNTAGT. The V end was cut by 3 bases, the J end by 0 bases, with 13 bases between. CDR3 size: 16 residues.

DNA of the CDR3: TGTGCTAGTGGTTTGGGACTAGCCACAGATACGCAGTATTTT. It codes for CASGLGLATDTQYF. The chain recombines TRBV12-5 with TRBJ2-3, with 7 bases that match TRBD2. The V segment lost 1 base and the J segment 2 bases; nucleotides outside the gene matches: 0. The CDR3 spans 14 residues. In germline, CDR1 is LGHNT, CDR2 FRNRAP.

This clone was picked up one time. The chain recombines TRBV7-2 with TRBJ2-3; 10 positions agree with TRBD2. Germline CDR1 SGHTA, CDR2 FQGNSA. The CDR3 runs to 15 residues. J gave up 0 bases and V 9 bases, and 6 bases lay outside the gene matches. The CDR3 DNA is TGTGCCAGTAGCGGGGGGCCTTCTAGCACAGATACGCAGTATTTT. Residues: CASSGGPSSTDTQYF.

The chain has TRBV19 and TRBJ1-6; weak D call: TRBD1 (5 bases). CDR1 and CDR2 from the germline V gene are LNHDA and SQIVND (reference sequence). This CDR3 is built from 14 residues. The V gene lost 10 bases and the J gene lost 2 bases, with 12 bases spanning the gap. The CDR3 loop is CATEDSTYNSPLHF. In DNA form, the CDR3 reads TGTGCCACCGAAGACAGTACCTATAATTCACCCCTCCACTTT.

The CDR3 loop is CATSREAGATDTQYF. The CDR3 DNA sequence: TGTGCCACCAGCAGAGAAGCAGGGGCGACAGATACGCAGTATTTT. V usage is TRBV15 and J usage is TRBJ2-3; D may be TRBD1 (6 bases). CDR1 and CDR2 (germline): LNHNV, YYDKDF (reference sequence). CDR3 length: 15 amino acids. V lost 0 bases to trimming and J lost 3 bases, with 10 bases between them. The full variable domain, in which reference TRBV15 and TRBJ2-3 provide the parts outside the CDR3, is DAMVIQNPRYQVTQFGKPVTLSCSQTLNHNVMYWYQQKSSQAPKLLFHYYDKDFNNEADTPDNFQSRRPNTSFCFLDIRSPGLGDTAMYLCATSREAGATDTQYFGPGTRLTVL.

This sequence joins TRBV6-1 and TRBJ1-4; D perhaps matches TRBD1 (5 bases). Germline CDR1 and CDR2: MNHNS and SASEGT. The length of the CDR3 is 15 residues. With 5 bases removed from V and 7 bases from J, the gap between germline ends came to 17 bases. DNA of the CDR3: TGTGCCAGCAGTATCGCGGGAGGGGAGGGTGAAAAACTGTTTTTT. It codes for CASSIAGGEGEKLFF.